The entry below gives a single T cell receptor beta chain sequence along with its context. This clone was observed once. It lacks a known antigen. Base qualities are not at hand, and no much larger clone is one base apart. This sample is part of a study of blood T cell repertoires in COVID-19 (dated by TCRdb to the early 2020s). Study-level background: The collaborator samples originated in the United States, Italy and Spain and spanned the acute and convalescent phases of COVID-19. Samples came from the ongoing ImmuneRACE study (first 160 participants) plus 1,254 subjects from 6 global collaborators. The prospective study material was composed of cDNA or gDNA derived from T cells, B-cell-depleted T cells, or PBMCs. Nearly every sample came with metadata listing a de-identified subject ID, COVID-19 status, age in years and sex. A freely available public database, intended as a resource for researchers studying the immune response to SARS-CoV-2, is where the repertoires were released. HLA class I and class II types, where available, came from metadata supplied by the sample provider rather than from assay-based typing. Subjects who had been exposed to COVID-19, were actively infected with it, or had recovered from it provided the deeply sampled blood TCRbeta repertoires that made up the dataset. Summary of the overall study and its limitations: Clinical and demographic metadata were provided uncurated, with the amount varying by source and participant.

The collaborating institutions used their own protocols to collect whole blood in K2EDTA tubes. For TCRbeta analysis, collaborator samples were shipped as frozen whole blood, as isolated PBMCs, or as DNA extracted from either sample type. The immunoSEQ Assay, a bias-controlled multiplex PCR, was used to amplify TCRbeta CDR3 regions from genomic DNA. Turning to the authors' computational methods: The number of nucleated cells in each sample was estimated from the amplification of reference gene primers within the assay. To quantify the absolute abundance of each unique TCRbeta CDR3 rearrangement, sequence reads were collapsed and filtered. For each sample, productive Simpson clonality was calculated as the square root of Simpson's diversity index across productive rearrangements. In TCRdb, the immuneACCESS table is reduced to in-frame sequences with V and J assigned. These tables do not hold every clone; where another copy was compared, an unresolved V gene accounts for under half, and the others remain unexplained. That table is the source of V, J and clone size, and D and trimming were worked out from the DNA. The sample records 120,000 or so clones, 80% to 90% of which are singletons. The biggest ten clones account for around 2.1% of the sample.

The CDR3, cysteine through phenylalanine, is 13 amino acids long. The retained sequence is limited to the CDR3, 39 bases, with the frame set at the first base. CDR1 and CDR2 are drawn from the germline V gene (reference sequence): GTSNPN, SVGIG. V has 3 bases trimmed and J has 0 bases trimmed; junction bases matching no gene number 2. This TCR derives from a woman aged 45-60 years with acute or convalescent COVID-19. The sequencing input was peripheral blood. The chain was built from TRBV30 and TRBJ2-7, and 7 bases in between align with TRBD2. For the CDR3, the sequence is CAWSGGSSYEQYF. The DNA reads TGTGCCTGGAGCGGCGGGAGCTCCTACGAGCAGTACTTC.